This T cell receptor (beta chain) derives from a study of shared clonotypes between healthy human individuals. For the study at large: A couple of female and three male donors aged 18 to 49 were enrolled.

This clone was recorded only once. TCRdb keeps only in-frame clones here, not all; method: immunoSEQ multiplex PCR. The sample lists 450,000 to 500,000 clones, 76% occurring once. Trimming at V came to 0 bases and at J to 1 base, leaving 1 base not matched to a gene. Germline V gene data show CDR1 as ENHRY and CDR2 as SYGVKD. This CDR3 comprises 15 residues. This TCR derives from a woman aged 40 to 50 in good health. Some clones in this sample may be carry-over from other donors' samples. Sequencing was carried out using PBMCs. This sequence joins TRBV10-3 and TRBJ2-3; 7 nucleotides agree with TRBD2. The chain's CDR3 is CAISESLAGTDTQYF. For the CDR3, the DNA is TGTGCCATCAGTGAGTCCCTAGCGGGCACAGATACGCAGTATTTT.